This TCR beta chain was captured in a study of blood T cell repertoires in COVID-19. The wider study: Both acute and convalescent COVID-19 samples were obtained from the United States, Italy and Spain. T cells, B-cell-depleted T cells, or PBMCs supplied cDNA or gDNA.

This CDR3 has 14 residues. Germline V gene sequence: CDR1 SNHLY, CDR2 FYNNEI. V was pared by 3 bases and J by 4 bases, with 4 bases of the junction left unmatched. Per the original methods: Cell counts per sample came from amplifying reference gene primers. Profiled with immunoSEQ multiplex PCR; TCRdb holds only in-frame clones, not every one. V and J calls and clone size come straight from that table; D and trimming were deduced from the DNA. The data contain 45,000 to 70,000 clones, approximately 87% of them singletons. This clone was seen a few times. Seattle patients were enrolled while actively infected and followed longitudinally.

The chain carries TRBV2 and TRBJ2-7, with 9 bases that match TRBD2. The sequenced sample was peripheral blood. The sequence derives from an older woman with COVID-19, enrolled during active disease. Here the CDR3 reads CASSDGGGEYEQYF. CDR3 sequence (DNA): TGTGCCAGCAGTGACGGCGGGGGGGAATACGAGCAGTACTTC. Full variable domain (rest looked up from reference TRBV2 and TRBJ2-7): EPEVTQTPSHQVTQMGQEVILRCVPISNHLYFYWYRQILGQKVEFLVSFYNNEISEKSEIFDDQFSVERPDGSNFTLKIRSTKLEDSAMYFCASSDGGGEYEQYFGPGTRLTVT.